This T cell receptor (beta chain) was sequenced for a study of T cell responses to AZD1222 COVID-19 vaccine. Study outcomes and limitations: Unmutated regions of variants are reportedly targeted by nearly half of spike-specific TCRs. White British ancestry dominated among donors, who included more females, and clonal diversity was possibly underestimated. After two AZD1222 doses, spike-specific TCR breadth and depth rose versus day 0. Repertoire sampling occurred only after the peak T cell response.

Only in-frame clones appear in the TCRdb table, and some are missing; sequencing was by immunoSEQ multiplex PCR. This table holds roughly 150,000 clones, about nine tenths found once. As concerns this clone: Its antigen remains unknown.

J was trimmed by 0 bases and V by 3 bases; bases with no gene match: 3. Germline lookup yields CDR1 SGDLS and CDR2 YYNGEE. The CDR3 covers 16 residues. Specimen: peripheral blood, collected 28 days after the second AZD1222 dose. The chain combines TRBV9 with TRBJ2-6; 7 bases agree with TRBD1. This sequence was found in an adult who received the AZD1222 COVID-19 vaccine. The CDR3 nucleotides are TGTGCCAGCAGCGCCCCAGGGGGCTCTGGGGCCAACGTCCTGACTTTC. It yields the protein CASSAPGGSGANVLTF. Filled out from reference TRBV9 and TRBJ2-6, the complete variable domain reads DSGVTQTPKHLITATGQRVTLRCSPRSGDLSVYWYQQSLDQGLQFLIQYYNGEERAKGNILERFSAQQFPDLHSELNLSSLELGDSALYFCASSAPGGSGANVLTFGAGSRLTVL.